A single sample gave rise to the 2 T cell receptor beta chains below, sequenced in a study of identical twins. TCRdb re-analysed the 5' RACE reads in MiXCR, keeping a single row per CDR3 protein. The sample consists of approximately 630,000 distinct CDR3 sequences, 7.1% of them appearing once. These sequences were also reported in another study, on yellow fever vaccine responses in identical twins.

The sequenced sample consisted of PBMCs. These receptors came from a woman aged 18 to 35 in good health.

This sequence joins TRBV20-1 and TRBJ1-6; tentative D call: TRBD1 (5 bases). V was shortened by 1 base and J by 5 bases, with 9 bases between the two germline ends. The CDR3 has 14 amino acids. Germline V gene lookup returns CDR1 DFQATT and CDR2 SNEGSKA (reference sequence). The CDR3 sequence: CSARAGANNSPLHF. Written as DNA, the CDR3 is TGCAGTGCTAGAGCTGGGGCGAATAATTCACCCCTCCACTTT.

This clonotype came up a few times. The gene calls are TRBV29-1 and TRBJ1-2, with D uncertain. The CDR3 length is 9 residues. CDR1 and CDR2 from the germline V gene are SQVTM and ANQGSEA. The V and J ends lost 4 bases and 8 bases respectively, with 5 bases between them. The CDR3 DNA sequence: TGCAGCGTTGTAGACGGCTACACCTTC. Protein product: CSVVDGYTF.